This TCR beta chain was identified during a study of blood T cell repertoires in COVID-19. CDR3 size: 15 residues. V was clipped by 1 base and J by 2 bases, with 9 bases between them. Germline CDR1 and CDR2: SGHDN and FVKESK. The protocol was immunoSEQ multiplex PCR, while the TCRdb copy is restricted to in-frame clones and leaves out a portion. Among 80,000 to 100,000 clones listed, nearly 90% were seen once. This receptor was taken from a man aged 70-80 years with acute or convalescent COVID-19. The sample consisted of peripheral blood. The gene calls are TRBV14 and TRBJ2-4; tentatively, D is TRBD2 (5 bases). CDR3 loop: CASSQVDGTKNIQYF. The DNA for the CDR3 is TGTGCCAGCAGCCAAGTAGACGGGACCAAAAACATTCAGTACTTC.